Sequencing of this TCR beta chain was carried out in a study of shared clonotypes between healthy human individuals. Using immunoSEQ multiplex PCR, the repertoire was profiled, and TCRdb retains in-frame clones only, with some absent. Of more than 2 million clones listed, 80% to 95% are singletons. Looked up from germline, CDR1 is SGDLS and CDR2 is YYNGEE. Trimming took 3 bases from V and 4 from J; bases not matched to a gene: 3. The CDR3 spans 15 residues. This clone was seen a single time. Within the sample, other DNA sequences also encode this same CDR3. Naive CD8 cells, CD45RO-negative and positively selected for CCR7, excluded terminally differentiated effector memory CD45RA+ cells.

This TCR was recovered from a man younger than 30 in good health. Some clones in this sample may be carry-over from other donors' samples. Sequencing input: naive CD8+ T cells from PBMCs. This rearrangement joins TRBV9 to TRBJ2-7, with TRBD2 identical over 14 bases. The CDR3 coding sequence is TGTGCCAGCAGCGAAGGACTAGCGGGAGGATACGAGCAGTACTTC. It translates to CASSEGLAGGYEQYF. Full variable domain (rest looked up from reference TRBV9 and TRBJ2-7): DSGVTQTPKHLITATGQRVTLRCSPRSGDLSVYWYQQSLDQGLQFLIQYYNGEERAKGNILERFSAQQFPDLHSELNLSSLELGDSALYFCASSEGLAGGYEQYFGPGTRLTVT.